Listed here are 8 T cell receptor beta chains from one sample, sequenced in a study of control samples from healthy donors and cancer patients. Clones were sequenced by immunoSEQ multiplex PCR, and TCRdb holds only the in-frame ones, with some missing. The profile shows some 120,000 clones, roughly 84% of them singletons. Sequenced input: blood. Receptor source: a man in his forties in good health.

V and J are TRBV10-1 and TRBJ2-2; D might be TRBD2 (5 bases). The V end lost 6 bases, the J end lost 3 bases, and 14 bases lay between the germline ends. The CDR3 consists of 15 residues. The germline CDR1 and CDR2 sequences are WNHNN and SYGVQD (reference sequence). The CDR3 region is CASRDGGGHTGELFF. The CDR3 DNA reads as TGCGCCAGCAGGGATGGTGGAGGACACACCGGGGAGCTGTTTTTT.

This clone was seen only once. The J gene is TRBJ1-2, the V gene TRBV6-5; 11 bases line up with TRBD1. This CDR3 spans 15 amino acids. The V segment lost 6 bases and the J segment 8 bases; nucleotides outside the gene matches: 11. Per the germline V gene, CDR1 is MNHEY and CDR2 is SVGAGI. This CDR3 reads CASRGQGGAIGGYTF. The CDR3 DNA is TGTGCCAGCAGGGGACAGGGGGGAGCTATAGGCGGCTACACCTTC.

The chain uses TRBV11-2 and TRBJ2-7; 12 bases are a match to TRBD2. The J segment lost 3 bases and the V segment lost 5 bases, leaving 8 bases of the junction unmatched. The CDR3 sequence is 16 residues long. Germline V gives CDR1 SGHAT, CDR2 FQNNGV. The CDR3 DNA follows: TGTGCCAGCAGCCAGACTAGCGGGGGCCTGTTCTACGAGCAGTACTTC. It yields the protein CASSQTSGGLFYEQYF.

The gene calls are TRBV5-1 and TRBJ1-2; TRBD1 aligns across 9 bases. V trimming: 4 bases; J trimming: 0 bases; junction bases outside the gene matches: 25. Germline loops: CDR1 SGHRS, CDR2 YFSETQ. The CDR3 is 22 amino acids. CDR3 region: CASSPSPGTGIRNLRANYGYTF. CDR3 DNA sequence: TGCGCCAGCAGCCCATCACCCGGGACAGGGATTCGGAATTTAAGGGCTAACTATGGCTACACCTTC.

The V gene is TRBV11-1, the J gene TRBJ2-7, with 9 bases matching TRBD2. V trimming: 6 bases; J trimming: 3 bases; junction bases outside the gene matches: 9. In germline, CDR1 is SGHAT, CDR2 FQDESV (reference sequence). The CDR3 is made up of 15 amino acids. DNA for the CDR3: TGTGCCAGCAGTCCGACTAGCGGCGGGCTCTACGAGCAGTACTTC. It specifies CASSPTSGGLYEQYF.

The CDR3: CASSSGQLLHF. In DNA, the CDR3 is TGTGCCAGCAGCTCCGGACAGCTCCTCCACTTT. The J gene is TRBJ1-6, the V gene TRBV7-9; TRBD1 is a possible D gene (6 bases). Germline CDR1 SEHNR, CDR2 FQNEAQ (reference sequence). There are 11 residues in the CDR3. Trimming removed 4 bases from V and 15 bases from J, with 10 bases in between.

The chain uses TRBV5-8 and TRBJ2-3; 12 nucleotides line up with TRBD2. In germline, CDR1 is SGHTS, CDR2 YDEGEE. This CDR3 comprises 15 residues. The trim removed 5 bases at V and 5 bases at J, leaving 6 bases unmatched. CDR3 amino acids: CASRLAGGPRDTQYF. CDR3 coding DNA: TGTGCCAGCAGGCTAGCGGGGGGGCCAAGAGATACGCAGTATTTT.

The rearrangement links TRBV5-1 to TRBJ2-3, with D possibly matching TRBD1 (6 bases). Trimming removed 5 bases at V and 6 bases at J, with 10 bases between. The germline CDR1 and CDR2 sequences are SGHRS and YFSETQ. The CDR3 extends over 12 amino acids. As DNA, the CDR3 is TGCGCCAGCAGTCGCCAGGGGGATACGCAGTATTTT. Encoded protein: CASSRQGDTQYF.